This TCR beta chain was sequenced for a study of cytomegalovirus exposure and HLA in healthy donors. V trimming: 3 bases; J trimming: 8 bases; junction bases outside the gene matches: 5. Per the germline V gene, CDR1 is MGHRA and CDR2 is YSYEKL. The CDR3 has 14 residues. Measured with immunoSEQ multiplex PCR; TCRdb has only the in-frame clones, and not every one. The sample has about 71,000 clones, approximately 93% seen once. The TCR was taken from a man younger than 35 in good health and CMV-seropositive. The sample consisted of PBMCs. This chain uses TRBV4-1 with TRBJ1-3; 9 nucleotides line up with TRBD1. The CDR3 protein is CASSQLGQGDTIYF. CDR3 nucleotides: TGCGCCAGCAGCCAGCTGGGACAGGGAGACACCATATATTTT.